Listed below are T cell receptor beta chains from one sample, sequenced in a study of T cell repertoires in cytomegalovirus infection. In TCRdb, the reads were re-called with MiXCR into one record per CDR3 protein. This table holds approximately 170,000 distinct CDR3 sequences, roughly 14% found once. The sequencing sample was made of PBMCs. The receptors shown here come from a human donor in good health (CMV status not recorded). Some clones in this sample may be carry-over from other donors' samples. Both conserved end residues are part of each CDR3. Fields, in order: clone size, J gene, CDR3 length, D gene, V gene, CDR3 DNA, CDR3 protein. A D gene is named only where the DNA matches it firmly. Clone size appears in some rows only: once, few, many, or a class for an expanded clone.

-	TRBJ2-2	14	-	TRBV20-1	TGCAGTGCTTCCTCGCTCACCTACGACGGGGAGCTGTTTTTT	CSASSLTYDGELFF
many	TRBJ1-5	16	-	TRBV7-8	TGTGCCAGCAGCTTAGCCGGGACGGTTTTGAATCAGCCCCAGCATTTT	CASSLAGTVLNQPQHF
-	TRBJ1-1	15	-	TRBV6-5	TGTGCCAGCAGTTATGGGTTAGAAAGATACACTGAAGCTTTCTTT	CASSYGLERYTEAFF
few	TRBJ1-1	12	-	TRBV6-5	TGTGCCAGCAGTTTCTCGAACGGTGAAGCTTTCTTT	CASSFSNGEAFF
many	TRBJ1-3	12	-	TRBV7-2	TGTGCCAGCAGCTCCCCCGGCATTACCATATATTTT	CASSSPGITIYF
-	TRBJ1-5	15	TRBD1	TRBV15	TGTGCCACCAGCGTCCGGGACAGGGGAAATCAGCCCCAGCATTTT	CATSVRDRGNQPQHF
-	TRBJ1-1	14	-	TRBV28	TGTGCCAGCAGTTTTCTTGGGGAATATAGTGAAGCTTTCTTT	CASSFLGEYSEAFF
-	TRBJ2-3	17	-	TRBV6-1	TGTGCCAGCAGTGAAGGATCAGCGCTAGGGAGAACAGATACGCAGTATTTT	CASSEGSALGRTDTQYF
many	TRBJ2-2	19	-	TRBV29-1	TGCAGCGTTGAAGATATCAGGAGGAGCGGACACACGAACACCGGGGAGCTGTTTTTT	CSVEDIRRSGHTNTGELFF
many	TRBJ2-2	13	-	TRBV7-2	TGTGCCAGCAGCTTAATGGTCTCCGGGGAGCTGTTTTTT	CASSLMVSGELFF
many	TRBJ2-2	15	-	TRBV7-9	TGTGCCAGCAGCTCGACAGACCAGAACACCGGGGAGCTGTTTTTT	CASSSTDQNTGELFF
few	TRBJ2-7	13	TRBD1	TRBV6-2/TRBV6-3	TGTGCCAGCAGTTGGGACAGGACCTGGGAGCAGTACTTC	CASSWDRTWEQYF
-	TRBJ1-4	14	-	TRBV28	TGTGCCAGCAGTCCCGAGGGGGGCAATGAAAAACTGTTTTTT	CASSPEGGNEKLFF
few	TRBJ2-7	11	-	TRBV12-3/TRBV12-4	TGTGCCAGCAGTTTTGCAGGGGAGCAGTACTTC	CASSFAGEQYF
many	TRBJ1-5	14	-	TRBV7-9	TGTGCCAGCTCCGGGGCTTATAGCAATCAGCCCCAGCATTTT	CASSGAYSNQPQHF
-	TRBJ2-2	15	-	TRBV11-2	TGTGCCAGCAGCTTAGATTTGGTGAACACCGGGGAGCTGTTTTTT	CASSLDLVNTGELFF
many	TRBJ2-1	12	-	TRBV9	TGTGCCAGCAGCGTGGTAGAGTTTGAGCAGTTCTTC	CASSVVEFEQFF
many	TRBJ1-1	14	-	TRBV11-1	TGTGCCAGCAGCTTCCGGGCTTCGCACACTGAAGCTTTCTTT	CASSFRASHTEAFF
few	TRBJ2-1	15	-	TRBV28	TGTGCCAGCGTAAAGGGGACCTTCGGCCACAATGAGCAGTTCTTC	CASVKGTFGHNEQFF
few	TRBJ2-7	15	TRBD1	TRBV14	TGTGCCAGCAGCCAAGATTGGACAGGGGGCTACGAGCAGTACTTC	CASSQDWTGGYEQYF
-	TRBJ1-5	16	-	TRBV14	TGTGCCAGCAGCCAAGGGGGGGGTATCAGCAATCAGCCCCAGCATTTT	CASSQGGGISNQPQHF
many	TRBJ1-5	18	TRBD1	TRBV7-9	TGTGCCAGCAGCTTCGGGTCCGGGACAGGGGAATTTAGTCAGCCCCAGCATTTT	CASSFGSGTGEFSQPQHF
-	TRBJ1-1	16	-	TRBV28	TGTGCCAGCAGTCGTCTCGTCCGGACCACAATTACGGGAGCTTTCTTT	CASSRLVRTTITGAFF
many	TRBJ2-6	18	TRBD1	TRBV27	TGTGCCAGCAGTCCAATACCGGGACAGCCCTCTGGGGCCAACGTCCTGACTTTC	CASSPIPGQPSGANVLTF
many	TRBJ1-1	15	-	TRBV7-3	TGTGCCAGCAGCCCCAAGCAGGGGATGAACACTGAAGCTTTCTTT	CASSPKQGMNTEAFF
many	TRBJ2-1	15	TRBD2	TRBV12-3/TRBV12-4	TGTGCCAGCAGTTTACGGGGGGTTGGTGGCAATGAGCAGTTCTTC	CASSLRGVGGNEQFF
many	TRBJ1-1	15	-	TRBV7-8	TGTGCCAGCAGCTTCCCCGTAGCGGGATACACTGAAGCTTTCTTT	CASSFPVAGYTEAFF
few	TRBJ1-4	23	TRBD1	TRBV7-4	TGTGCCAGCAGCTTACCGGGGGCGGGACAGGGGGCTGTCACAACAACAACTAATGAAAAACTGTTTTTT	CASSLPGAGQGAVTTTTNEKLFF
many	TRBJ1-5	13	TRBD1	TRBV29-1	TGCAGCGTTCGACAGGGGTTTGGTCAGCCCCAGCATTTT	CSVRQGFGQPQHF
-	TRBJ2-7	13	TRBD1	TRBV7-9	TGTGCCAGCAGCTGGGGACAGCCCTACGAGCAGTACTTC	CASSWGQPYEQYF
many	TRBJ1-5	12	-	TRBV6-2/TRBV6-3	TGTGCCAGCAGTTCGCCACGGGGGCCCCAGCATTTT	CASSSPRGPQHF
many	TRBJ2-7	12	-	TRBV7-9	TGTGCCAGCAGCTCCAGGGGCTACGAGCAGTACTTC	CASSSRGYEQYF
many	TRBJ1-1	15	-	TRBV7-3	TGTGCCAGCAGCTTAACCTTACAGGGAAACACTGAAGCTTTCTTT	CASSLTLQGNTEAFF
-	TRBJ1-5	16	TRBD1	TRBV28	TGTGCCAGCAGTTTGGGCGGAGGGGGCGATCAATCATCCCAGCATTTT	CASSLGGGGDQSSQHF
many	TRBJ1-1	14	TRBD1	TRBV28	TGTGCCAGCAGTTCGGGACAGGGGGCTAGTGAAGCTTTCTTT	CASSSGQGASEAFF
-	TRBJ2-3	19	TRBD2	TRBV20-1	TGCAGTGCTAGGGCCGCACTGGGTCTGGCGGGAGGGCAGGGAGATACGCAGTATTTT	CSARAALGLAGGQGDTQYF